One sample yielded the 24 T cell receptor beta chains listed below, sequenced in a study of cytomegalovirus exposure and HLA in healthy donors. Primers: 60 Vbeta forward and 13 Jbeta reverse. Profiled with immunoSEQ multiplex PCR; TCRdb holds only in-frame clones, not every one. The sample holds approximately 90,000 clones, 76% seen once. Sequencing input: PBMCs. These receptors originate from a male donor in good health and CMV-seronegative.

This sequence joins TRBV6-6 and TRBJ2-1; D uncertain. Germline V gene lookup returns CDR1 MNHNY and CDR2 SVGAGI (reference sequence). V was pared by 6 bases and J by 14 bases, with 14 bases between. This CDR3 region has 11 residues. This CDR3 reads CASSKTGLEFF. In DNA form, the CDR3 reads TGTGCCAGCAGCAAGACGGGTCTTGAGTTCTTC.

The V and J genes are TRBV18 and TRBJ1-1; D is uncertain. Germline V gene data show CDR1 as KGHSH and CDR2 as LQKENI. Trimming took 3 bases from V and 4 from J, leaving 6 bases between them. CDR3 size: 12 residues. CDR3: CASSPSGTEAFF. The CDR3 nucleotides read TGTGCCAGCTCACCTTCGGGCACTGAAGCTTTCTTT.

The V call is TRBV28, the J call TRBJ1-1; D gene ambiguous. From germline, CDR1 is MDHEN and CDR2 SYDVKM. V lost 5 bases and J 11 bases, leaving 15 bases between the germline ends. This CDR3 has 12 amino acids. For the CDR3, the DNA is TGTGCCAGCAGTGACCTTTTTATGGGCGCTTTCTTT. Amino acids: CASSDLFMGAFF.

This sequence joins TRBV7-2 and TRBJ2-6, with D maybe TRBD2 (6 bases). Trimming shortened V by 0 bases and J by 8 bases, and 14 bases separated the two germline ends. CDR3 length equals 16 residues. Looked up from germline, CDR1 is SGHTA and CDR2 is FQGNSA. The CDR3 DNA reads as TGTGCCAGCAGCTTAGCGGAGGGGATCGGGCCCAACGTCCTGACTTTC. As protein: CASSLAEGIGPNVLTF.

The V call is TRBV5-1, the J call TRBJ1-1; 9 nucleotides align to TRBD1. Germline V lookup: CDR1 SGHRS, CDR2 YFSETQ. The V and J ends lost 1 base and 0 bases, in that order; junction bases with no gene match: 13. This CDR3 spans 19 amino acids. CDR3 in DNA: TGCGCCAGCAGCTTGTCCGGGACAGGGCTTAGTCGGGTGAACACTGAAGCTTTCTTT. Its protein is CASSLSGTGLSRVNTEAFF.

The V gene is TRBV6-1, the J gene TRBJ1-4; 12 bases map to TRBD1. V was clipped by 5 bases and J by 7 bases; unmatched bases: 5. CDR1 and CDR2 from the germline V gene are MNHNS and SASEGT. The CDR3 totals 15 residues. CDR3 in amino acids: CASSPGDRGREKLFF. In DNA form, the CDR3 reads TGTGCCAGCAGTCCCGGGGACAGGGGGCGTGAAAAACTGTTTTTT.

The V and J genes are TRBV5-4 and TRBJ1-4; unclear D gene. Trimming stripped 0 bases from V and 0 bases from J, with 6 bases between. CDR3 length equals 15 residues. Looked up from germline, CDR1 is SGHNT and CDR2 is YYREEE (reference sequence). CDR3 loop: CASSLGVATNEKLFF. As DNA, the CDR3 is TGTGCCAGCAGCTTGGGAGTTGCAACTAATGAAAAACTGTTTTTT.

To note about this clone: Its ends do not fully match the called genes, so a read error is possible. The chain is built from TRBV7-7 and TRBJ2-1, with D possibly TRBD1 on 5 matching bases. The CDR3 is made up of 12 amino acids. Germline lookup yields CDR1 SSHAT and CDR2 FNYEAQ (reference sequence). This CDR3 is CASSLIQGHPIF. CDR3 nucleotide sequence: TGTGCTAGCAGCTTAATCCAGGGCCATCCCATCTTC.

The chain has TRBV19 and TRBJ1-1, with TRBD1 identical over 8 bases. CDR1 and CDR2 from the germline V gene are LNHDA and SQIVND (reference sequence). This CDR3 region has 13 residues. V dropped 7 bases and J dropped 7; count of bases not matched to a gene: 8. CDR3 sequence (DNA): TGTGCCAGTAAACGGGACAGGCAGAGTGAAGCTTTCTTT. It is translated as CASKRDRQSEAFF.

This clone was counted a single time. The chain has TRBV6-4 and TRBJ1-6; 9 nucleotides line up with TRBD1. This CDR3 is 14 amino acids long. With V trimmed by 6 bases and J by 11 bases, 8 bases remained unmatched. Germline CDR1 is MRHNA and CDR2 is SNTAGT. The CDR3 DNA follows: TGTGCCAGCAGCCGGGACAGGGAAAAAACACCCCTCCACTTT. Protein: CASSRDREKTPLHF.

The chain has TRBV7-6 and TRBJ1-5, with TRBD1 matching 9 bases. Germline CDR1 SGHVS, CDR2 FNYEAQ. Trimming removed 4 bases from V and 0 bases from J; junction bases left unmatched: 13. The CDR3 runs 19 residues. In DNA form, the CDR3 reads TGTGCCAGCAGCTGGGACAGGGCCGGAACCTCTTATAGCAATCAGCCCCAGCATTTT. Translated, it gives CASSWDRAGTSYSNQPQHF.

The chain employs TRBV7-2 and TRBJ1-2; possibly TRBD1 for D (5 bases). This CDR3 is built from 17 residues. Germline V lookup: CDR1 SGHTA, CDR2 FQGNSA. Deletions cut 2 bases from V and 3 bases from J, with 19 bases between. CDR3 region: CASSLLTGLASDYGYTF. In DNA form, the CDR3 reads TGTGCCAGCAGCTTACTAACAGGATTAGCATCGGACTATGGCTACACCTTC.

This clone occurred once. Relative to the germline gene, one junction end is altered; a read error may explain this. The chain recombines TRBV10-3 with TRBJ2-5; D possibly corresponds to TRBD1 (5 bases). CDR3 size: 13 residues. Germline CDR1 ENHRY, CDR2 SYGVKD. CDR3 region: CAIGQGNQEAQYF. CDR3 DNA sequence: TGTGCCATCGGGCAGGGAAATCAAGAGGCCCAGTACTTC.

The chain links TRBV5-1 to TRBJ1-6; maybe TRBD1 (5 bases). The V and J ends lost 0 bases and 7 bases respectively, with 14 bases between them. This CDR3 has 16 residues. Germline V gene data show CDR1 as SGHRS and CDR2 as YFSETQ. The CDR3 loop reads CASSLDPGGTNSPLHF. CDR3 DNA sequence: TGCGCCAGCAGCTTGGATCCGGGGGGGACGAATTCACCCCTCCACTTT.

The CDR3 sequence is CATYQANRDFYTF. The CDR3 bases are TGTGCCACCTACCAAGCAAACCGGGACTTCTACACCTTC. V usage is TRBV6-4 and J usage is TRBJ1-2; D possibly corresponds to TRBD1 (5 bases). Trimming pared 10 bases from V and 10 bases from J, leaving 22 bases between. The germline gives CDR1 MRHNA, CDR2 SNTAGT. The CDR3 has 13 residues.

The CDR3 region is CASSGDNTNTEAFF. The CDR3 nucleotides are TGTGCCAGCAGTGGGGACAATACGAACACTGAAGCTTTCTTT. The chain combines TRBV6-5 with TRBJ1-1; perhaps TRBD1 as D (6 bases). CDR1 is MNHEY, CDR2 SVGAGI, per germline. The CDR3 is 14 amino acids. V dropped 5 bases and J dropped 1 base, with 11 bases sitting between them.

This clone was recorded a few times. This chain uses TRBV5-8 with TRBJ1-6; D remains ambiguous. Deletions cut 3 bases from V and 6 bases from J, with 4 bases between. The CDR3 is 12 amino acids. Germline loops: CDR1 SGHTS, CDR2 YDEGEE. CDR3 nucleotides: TGTGCCAGCAGCTCTCCTAATTCACCCCTCCACTTT. Translating gives CASSSPNSPLHF.

The rearrangement links TRBV7-2 to TRBJ2-7; 11 bases map to TRBD1. J was trimmed by 4 bases and V by 6 bases; bases with no gene match: 8. This CDR3 comprises 15 residues. Per germline, CDR1 SGHTA and CDR2 FQGNSA. As DNA, the CDR3 is TGTGCCAGCAGATCGTCCGGGACAGGGGGGTACGAGCAGTACTTC. Protein product: CASRSSGTGGYEQYF.

The chain recombines TRBV23-1 with TRBJ1-5; 7 bases match TRBD1. TRBV23-1 is an ORF, and what it does is uncertain. Losses at the gene ends were 6 bases for V and 5 bases for J; bases not matched to a gene: 7. The CDR3 extends over 14 amino acids. Here the CDR3 DNA reads TGCGCCAGCAGAGACAGGGTTCGGGATCAGCCCCAGCATTTT. Its protein product is CASRDRVRDQPQHF.

The chain couples TRBV4-1 to TRBJ2-2, with D possibly matching TRBD1 (6 bases). Germline CDR1 and CDR2: MGHRA and YSYEKL. V dropped 4 bases and J dropped 2 bases, with 17 bases sitting between them. The length of the CDR3 is 17 residues. As DNA, the CDR3 is TGCGCCAGCAGCCCAAAAAGGGGGACAACTAACACCGGGGAGCTGTTTTTT. As protein: CASSPKRGTTNTGELFF.

The chain combines TRBV6-6 with TRBJ2-2, with D possibly matching TRBD1 (5 bases). Germline V gene sequence: CDR1 MNHNY, CDR2 SVGAGI (reference sequence). Trimming shortened V by 6 bases and J by 3 bases, and 11 bases separated the two germline ends. The CDR3 covers 14 residues. Here the CDR3 DNA reads TGTGCCAGCAGCCTCGACAGATACACCGGGGAGCTGTTTTTT. Residues: CASSLDRYTGELFF.

This clone appeared once. The chain employs TRBV4-3 and TRBJ1-4, with a weak D call TRBD1 (5 bases). Looked up from germline, CDR1 is LGHNA and CDR2 is YSLEER. The CDR3 is made up of 15 amino acids. V lost 4 bases, J lost 0 bases, and 9 bases lay in between. This CDR3 reads CASSRDSATNEKLFF. The CDR3 region has the DNA TGCGCCAGCAGCCGAGACAGCGCAACTAATGAAAAACTGTTTTTT.

J is TRBJ2-7 and V is TRBV7-2; 9 positions agree with TRBD2. Trimming at V came to 1 base and at J to 5 bases, leaving 9 bases not matched to a gene. The CDR3 has 16 residues. Germline lookup yields CDR1 SGHTA and CDR2 FQGNSA. CDR3 sequence (DNA): TGTGCCAGCAGCTTAGGGGCTAGCGGGACCGCCCACGAGCAGTACTTC. Encoded protein: CASSLGASGTAHEQYF.

The rearrangement links TRBV7-8 to TRBJ2-5; a weak D match, TRBD2 (6 bases). The tail of the sequence fits TRBJ2-7 better, so the J call may be wrong. The CDR3 is made up of 15 amino acids. CDR1 and CDR2 from the germline V gene are SGHVS and FQNEAQ. CDR3 in amino acids: CASSLWDSTSYEQYF. The CDR3 nucleotides are TGTGCCAGCAGCTTATGGGACTCCACTTCCTACGAGCAGTACTTC.